A selection of T cell receptor beta chains follows, all from one sample in a study of T cells after yellow fever vaccination. One entry per CDR3 protein results from TCRdb running MiXCR on the 5' RACE reads. Of over 300,000 distinct CDR3 sequences in the sample, 6.8% were seen once. Sample: PBMCs, taken approximately 47 days after the first yellow fever vaccination. The source of these receptors is a man aged 18 to 29 who received the YFV17D yellow fever vaccine. Each CDR3 is given with its conserved first and last residue. Fields, in order: D gene, J gene, CDR3 length, clone size, V gene, CDR3 protein, CDR3 DNA. A D gene is named only where the DNA matches it firmly. The size entry is marked missing in some rows and otherwise reads once, few, many or a size class.

- | TRBJ1-1 | 14 | few | TRBV4-1 | CASSPVGGSTEAFF | TGCGCCAGCAGCCCAGTTGGGGGAAGCACTGAAGCTTTCTTT
- | TRBJ2-3 | 15 | - | TRBV7-2 | CASNFRGAYTDTQYF | TGTGCCAGCAACTTCAGGGGGGCCTACACAGATACGCAGTATTTT
- | TRBJ2-5 | 15 | - | TRBV4-2 | CASSQATGDGETQYF | TGTGCCAGCAGCCAAGCAACGGGGGACGGGGAGACCCAGTACTTC
TRBD1 | TRBJ2-1 | 15 | - | TRBV5-1 | CASSLGDRSYNEQFF | TGCGCCAGCAGCTTGGGGGACAGGTCCTACAATGAGCAGTTCTTC
TRBD2 | TRBJ2-1 | 16 | - | TRBV6-5 | CASSYGTSGGYNEQFF | TGTGCCAGCAGTTACGGGACTAGCGGGGGGTACAATGAGCAGTTCTTC
TRBD2 | TRBJ2-3 | 15 | few | TRBV4-3 | CASSQASGPPDTQYF | TGCGCCAGCAGCCAAGCTAGCGGGCCCCCGGATACGCAGTATTTT
- | TRBJ1-4 | 15 | - | TRBV5-1 | CASSRDRTDDEKLFF | TGCGCCAGCAGCCGCGATAGGACAGATGATGAAAAACTGTTTTTT
- | TRBJ1-6 | 15 | - | TRBV19 | CASSPGRLAGSPLHF | TGTGCCAGTAGCCCGGGGCGTCTAGCGGGGTCACCCCTCCACTTT
- | TRBJ2-1 | 16 | - | TRBV7-2 | CASSLGWRAFYNEQFF | TGTGCCAGCAGCTTAGGGTGGAGGGCCTTCTACAATGAGCAGTTCTTC
TRBD2 | TRBJ2-5 | 16 | - | TRBV12-3/TRBV12-4 | CASSLGTRGFRKTQYF | TGTGCCAGCAGTTTAGGGACTAGGGGCTTCAGGAAGACCCAGTACTTC
- | TRBJ1-4 | 12 | few | TRBV3-1 | CASSQDLRKLFF | TGTGCCAGCAGCCAAGACTTGAGAAAACTGTTTTTT
TRBD2 | TRBJ2-3 | 15 | - | TRBV7-2 | CASSFAGGPPDTQYF | TGTGCCAGCAGCTTCGCGGGGGGGCCCCCAGATACGCAGTATTTT
- | TRBJ1-5 | 11 | many | TRBV6-1 | CASSAYQPQHF | TGTGCCAGCAGTGCCTATCAGCCCCAGCATTTT
- | TRBJ1-2 | 12 | - | TRBV12-3/TRBV12-4 | CASGKFNYGYTF | TGTGCCAGCGGAAAATTTAACTATGGCTACACCTTC
- | TRBJ2-5 | 14 | few | TRBV7-3 | CASSPGTTSETQYF | TGTGCCAGCAGCCCCGGGACCACGTCCGAGACCCAGTACTTC
- | TRBJ2-3 | 11 | - | TRBV12-5 | CASALEDTQYF | TGTGCTAGTGCCCTGGAAGATACGCAGTATTTT
TRBD2 | TRBJ2-1 | 13 | few | TRBV24-1 | CATSDATSREQFF | TGTGCCACCAGTGATGCGACTAGCAGGGAGCAGTTCTTC
- | TRBJ1-2 | 19 | - | TRBV4-1 | CASSQDQFKIGGEDYGYTF | TGCGCCAGCAGCCAAGATCAATTCAAGATAGGCGGGGAGGACTATGGCTACACCTTC
- | TRBJ2-3 | 15 | - | TRBV18 | CASSRTGGQTDTQYF | TGTGCCAGCTCACGAACCGGGGGGCAGACAGATACGCAGTATTTT
TRBD1 | TRBJ1-2 | 14 | few | TRBV14 | CASSPTGQGRGYTF | TGTGCCAGCAGCCCCACCGGACAGGGACGGGGCTACACCTTC
- | TRBJ2-2 | 15 | - | TRBV3-1 | CASSLRPGNTGELFF | TGTGCCAGCAGCTTAAGACCAGGGAACACCGGGGAGCTGTTTTTT
- | TRBJ2-3 | 11 | - | TRBV7-6 | CASSSRKVMYF | TGTGCCAGCAGCTCCAGGAAGGTTATGTATTTT
- | TRBJ2-3 | 17 | many | TRBV27 | CASSPLWRARSTDTQYF | TGTGCCAGCAGCCCACTGTGGAGGGCTAGAAGCACAGATACGCAGTATTTT
- | TRBJ2-3 | 20 | many | TRBV4-3 | CASSQELGIQRGMGTDTQYF | TGCGCCAGCAGCCAAGAGTTAGGGATTCAGAGAGGTATGGGCACAGATACGCAGTATTTT
- | TRBJ2-1 | 16 | few | TRBV6-2/TRBV6-3 | CASSPWSGLSYNEQFF | TGTGCCAGCAGCCCATGGAGCGGGCTCTCCTACAATGAGCAGTTCTTC
TRBD2 | TRBJ2-1 | 14 | - | TRBV20-1 | CSAEGLAVYNEQFF | TGCAGTGCGGAAGGACTAGCGGTATACAATGAGCAGTTCTTC
- | TRBJ2-2 | 14 | few | TRBV18 | CASSDIPNTGELFF | TGTGCCAGCTCAGACATCCCGAACACCGGGGAGCTGTTTTTT
- | TRBJ2-3 | 14 | few | TRBV4-3 | CASSQEPTLDTQYF | TGCGCCAGCAGCCAAGAGCCGACTCTCGATACGCAGTATTTT
- | TRBJ2-3 | 15 | few | TRBV7-6 | CASSYRDRGTDTQYF | TGTGCCAGCAGTTATCGGGACCGCGGCACAGATACGCAGTATTTT
TRBD2 | TRBJ2-3 | 17 | few | TRBV5-1 | CASIGGTSGGRTDTQYF | TGCGCCAGCATAGGCGGGACTAGCGGGGGCCGCACAGATACGCAGTATTTT
TRBD1 | TRBJ1-1 | 15 | few | TRBV7-2 | CASTPGGGGNTEAFF | TGTGCCAGCACCCCGGGAGGGGGCGGGAACACTGAAGCTTTCTTT
- | TRBJ2-7 | 16 | few | TRBV5-1 | CASSLTAGQVSYEQYF | TGCGCCAGCAGCTTAACCGCGGGACAAGTCTCCTACGAGCAGTACTTC
- | TRBJ2-7 | 15 | - | TRBV21-1 | CASSSDRDRGYEQYF | TGTGCCAGCAGCTCAGACAGGGACAGGGGCTACGAGCAGTACTTC
- | TRBJ2-2 | 12 | - | TRBV4-2 | CASSPNVGELFF | TGTGCCAGCAGCCCGAATGTCGGGGAGCTGTTTTTT
TRBD2 | TRBJ2-5 | 14 | few | TRBV29-1 | CSVVIRGGQETQYF | TGCAGCGTAGTTATACGGGGGGGCCAAGAGACCCAGTACTTC
- | TRBJ1-1 | 12 | many | TRBV18 | CASSPQNTEAFF | TGTGCCAGCTCACCGCAGAACACTGAAGCTTTCTTT
- | TRBJ2-2 | 18 | many | TRBV5-1 | CASSLADMGRRNTGELFF | TGCGCCAGCAGCTTGGCCGATATGGGACGGAGAAACACCGGGGAGCTGTTTTTT